A single sample is the source of the 5 T cell receptor beta chains below, sequenced in a study of cytomegalovirus exposure and HLA in healthy donors. The PCR had 60 Vbeta and 13 Jbeta primers. Assay: immunoSEQ multiplex PCR; the TCRdb copy retains only in-frame clones and omits some. Found here are under 200,000 clones, roughly two thirds of them singletons; the top ten hold 2.5% to 3%. The sequenced material came from PBMCs. The receptors were gathered from a woman in her forties in good health and CMV-seropositive.

The chain recombines TRBV25-1 with TRBJ1-4, with D possibly matching TRBD1 (6 bases). V was cut by 5 bases and J by 5 bases, with 12 bases left in between. The CDR3 runs 14 residues. Germline CDR1 is MGHDK and CDR2 is SYGVNS. The chain's CDR3 is CASSIGQTNEKLFF. As DNA, the CDR3 is TGTGCCAGCAGTATAGGACAGACAAATGAAAAACTGTTTTTT.

The DNA of the CDR3 is TGTGCCAGCAGCTTTGGGGCCGGGGCAGGGGGTTCTCGCGAGCAGTACTTC. Amino acid sequence: CASSFGAGAGGSREQYF. This rearrangement joins TRBV7-6 to TRBJ2-7, with 7 positions matching TRBD1. The CDR3 contains 17 residues. V was pared by 3 bases and J by 6 bases, with 17 bases of the junction left unmatched. Germline CDR1 SGHVS, CDR2 FNYEAQ.

The V and J genes are TRBV27 and TRBJ2-7; the match to TRBD1 covers 9 bases. J gave up 5 bases and V 2 bases, and 4 bases lay outside the gene matches. The CDR3 extends over 14 amino acids. Germline CDR1 and CDR2: MNHEY and SMNVEV (reference sequence). The CDR3 is CASSLTGGRHEQYF. The CDR3 bases are TGTGCCAGCAGTTTAACAGGGGGCAGGCACGAGCAGTACTTC.

CDR3: CASSISHYASGSTDTQYF. DNA of the CDR3: TGTGCCAGTAGTATCTCCCACTATGCTAGCGGTAGCACAGATACGCAGTATTTT. The rearrangement uses TRBV19 and TRBJ2-3, with TRBD2 matching over 7 bases. Germline V gene lookup returns CDR1 LNHDA and CDR2 SQIVND (reference sequence). Trimming at V came to 3 bases and at J to 0 bases, leaving 12 bases not matched to a gene. The length of the CDR3 is 18 residues.

This rearrangement joins TRBV6-5 to TRBJ1-1; no firm D call. V gave up 0 bases and J gave up 1 base, with 6 bases separating them. CDR1 MNHEY and CDR2 SVGAGI come from the germline V gene. The CDR3 is 14 residues long. CDR3 sequence (DNA): TGTGCCAGCAGTTACTCGCAGGCGAACACTGAAGCTTTCTTT. This codes for CASSYSQANTEAFF.